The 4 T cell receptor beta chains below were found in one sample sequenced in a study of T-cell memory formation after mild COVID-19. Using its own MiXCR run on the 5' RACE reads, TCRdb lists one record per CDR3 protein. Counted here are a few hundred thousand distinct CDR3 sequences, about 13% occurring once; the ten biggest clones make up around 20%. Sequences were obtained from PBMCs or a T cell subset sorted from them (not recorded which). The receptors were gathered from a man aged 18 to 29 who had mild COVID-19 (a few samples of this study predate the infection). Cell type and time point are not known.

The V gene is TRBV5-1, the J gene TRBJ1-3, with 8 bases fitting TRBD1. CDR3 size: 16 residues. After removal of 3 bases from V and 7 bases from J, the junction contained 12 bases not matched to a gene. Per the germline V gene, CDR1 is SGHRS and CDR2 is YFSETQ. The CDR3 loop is CASSWTRTGRGNTIYF. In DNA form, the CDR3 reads TGCGCCAGCAGCTGGACCCGGACAGGGAGAGGGAACACCATATATTTT.

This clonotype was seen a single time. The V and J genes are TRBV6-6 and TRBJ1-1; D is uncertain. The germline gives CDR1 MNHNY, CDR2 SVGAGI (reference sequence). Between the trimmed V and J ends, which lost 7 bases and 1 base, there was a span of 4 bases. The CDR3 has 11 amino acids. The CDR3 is CASTRNTEAFF. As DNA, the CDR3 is TGTGCCAGCACCAGGAACACTGAAGCTTTCTTT.

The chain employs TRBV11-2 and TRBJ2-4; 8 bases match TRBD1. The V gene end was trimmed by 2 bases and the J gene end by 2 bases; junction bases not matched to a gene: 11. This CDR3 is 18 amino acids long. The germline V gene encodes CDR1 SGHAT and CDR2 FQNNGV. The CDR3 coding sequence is TGTGCCAGCAGCTTATTCTACGACAGGGGAGTCACCAAAAACATTCAGTACTTC. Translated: CASSLFYDRGVTKNIQYF.

The CDR3 region is CASSPAPGQGAGAKNIQYF. CDR3 coding DNA: TGTGCCAGCAGCCCGGCGCCGGGACAGGGGGCAGGGGCCAAAAACATTCAGTACTTC. V is TRBV3-1 and J is TRBJ2-4; 12 bases are shared with TRBD1. The CDR3 length is 19 residues. From germline, CDR1 is LGHDT and CDR2 YNNKEL (reference sequence). V gave up 4 bases and J gave up 1 base; unmatched junction bases: 11. The full variable domain, rest sourced from reference TRBV3-1 and TRBJ2-4, is DTAVSQTPKYLVTQMGNDKSIKCEQNLGHDTMYWYKQDSKKFLKIMFSYNNKELIINETVPNRFSPKSPDKAHLNLHINSLELGDSAVYFCASSPAPGQGAGAKNIQYFGAGTRLSVL.